This TCR beta chain was recorded in a study of cytomegalovirus exposure and HLA in healthy donors (dated by TCRdb to the late 2010s). Study-wide context: An earlier analysis of some 550 of the donors reported 250 to 300 Gb of sequence data and 100 million to 140 million unique TCR beta sequences from 190 million or so T cells. Roughly 300 gigabases of sequencing data and 70 million to 85 million unique TCR sequences were included in an early release covering over 600 HLA-typed donors. The genetic ancestry cluster associated with self-reported Caucasian donors included about 81% of the approximately 400 genotyped donors. The study aimed to test whether signatures of past pathogen exposure could be identified by cataloging public T cell receptors. The study used immunosequencing to profile the T cell repertoires of 670 or so subjects and linked those repertoires to cytomegalovirus serostatus. In addition to the first cohort of 666 subjects, a separate validation cohort of under 150 different subjects was used. The study combined high-throughput TCR immunosequencing, statistical association of individual TCRs with disease status, and machine learning to predict cytomegalovirus infection status. A later analysis re-analyzed previously published TCR beta repertoires from 660 or so donors and added high-resolution HLA genotyping to study TCR occurrence patterns. Rather than using new phenotypic data, the later analysis identified candidate immune exposures from TCR beta sequences and from how often those sequences occurred across donors. An earlier analysis of more than 450 of the donors used high-throughput TCR beta sequencing to judge whether each TCR beta V gene segment behaved as functional or pseudogenic. Alongside the repertoire data, information on donor age, sex, ethnicity and CMV serostatus was compiled. In a later genetic analysis, genome-wide SNP genotypes for about 60% of the 666 donors were used, and that subset was treated as a discovery cohort. All discovery cohort repertoires had been generated on a single sequencing platform. HLA typing covered class I and class II loci at four-digit resolution. Typing coverage varied by locus: roughly 620-630 donors for A, B, C, DRB1 and DQB1; around 560 for DQA1; about 570 for DPA1; more than 450 for DPB1. A few DR-DQ haplotypes were treated as single units for association and clustering because of strong linkage in the cohort. Among almost 400 genotyped donors of the cohort, an average of approximately 240,000 unique TCR beta nucleotide sequences were sequenced per donor, around a sixth of them non-productive. Results the study describes overall, beyond this receptor: In a later analysis, HLA-associated TCR beta chains were found to be more clonally expanded and to have lower generation probabilities than equally common non-associated chains. The only immune exposure information available for the cohort was CMV serostatus. The 87-base-pair reads could not distinguish some IMGT-functional V segments, including TRBV6-2 and TRBV6-3, so those segments were excluded. The authors suggested that the approach could potentially be generalized to other disease states and immunological phenotypes. Correlated functional status among segregating V segments might be attributable to linkage disequilibrium, but an unknown experimental factor could not be ruled out. According to a later analysis, most CMV-associated TCR beta chains appeared to be HLA-restricted, and the HLA associations seemed to be driven largely by CMV exposure. In a later analysis, TCR association rates were found to vary across HLA loci, with the most associated TCRs seen for DRB1 alleles and the fewest for HLA-C alleles. The cohort was sequenced for TCR beta chains only, and without alpha or paired-chain data the features that could be detected were limited. A cluster of highly shared sequence variants was judged likely to represent a technical artifact of the sequencing pipeline. About 17 rarely observed V segments, including chromosome 9 orphons, were excluded from the earlier analysis of about 500 of the donors because counts were too low. A later analysis reported that several top co-occurrence clusters appeared linked to parvovirus B19, influenza, CMV and Epstein-Barr virus. An association between a missense DCLRE1C variant and V-gene and J-gene trimming of TCR beta chains was found in a later genetic analysis and replicated in an independent cohort. The study listed approximately 150 TCR beta chains as associated with cytomegalovirus. Strong co-occurrence of HLA alleles, especially DR and DQ, made assigning TCR associations to individual alleles difficult. A later genetic analysis reported fewer N-insertions in productive TCRs among donors in an Asian-associated ancestry cluster than the roughly 720-donor mean. In an earlier analysis of fewer than 750 of the donors, most TCR beta V segments were observed in productive rearrangements about 87% or about 30% of the time, broadly matching IMGT annotations. In both the original and validation cohorts, the classifier was reported to diagnose cytomegalovirus status with high specificity and sensitivity. The presence/absence analyses assumed that sequencing depth was roughly uniform across donors, and that assumption may not be true. A few of the identified cytomegalovirus-associated TCR beta chains were confirmed in vitro to be specific for cytomegalovirus antigens. A further reported finding was that TCR beta sequences accurately predicted the HLA-A and HLA-B alleles for most subjects in the first cohort. Most TCR sequences were seen in very few donors, while some public TCRs were found in many individuals. Because some donors lacked HLA typing at each locus, the association tests relied only on the typed subset. A later analysis associated about 18,000 TCR beta sequences with specific HLA alleles at a false discovery rate of 0.05.

Library preparation employed the immunoSEQ multiplex PCR assay. For the multiplex PCR, a mixture combining 60 forward primers for TCR Vbeta segments and 13 reverse primers for TCR Jbeta segments was used. The CDR3 region of rearranged TCR beta genes was amplified from genomic DNA with a multiplex PCR assay. The Illumina HiSeq System was used to sequence the amplified TCR beta libraries as 87-base-pair reads. In the paper's pipeline: A later analysis tallied 75 million to 85 million unique TCR beta chains across the 610 or so repertoires, and roughly 11 million of those chains were shared by two or more donors. To remove PCR and sequencing errors, raw reads were error-corrected and collapsed into unique sequences using a nearest-neighbor algorithm that merged closely related sequences. V, D and J gene segments were assigned by aligning CDR3 sequences to IMGT reference sequences. For a sequence to be retained, at least a six-nucleotide match to both a V gene segment and a J gene segment was required. A rearrangement counted as productive if the CDR3 had no stop codons and remained in frame with V and J, and every other rearrangement counted as non-productive. CDR3 was defined according to IMGT convention as the region running from the second conserved V-encoded cysteine to the conserved J-encoded phenylalanine. The earlier analysis of some 580 of the donors excluded any sequence lacking an unambiguous match to a single V gene segment. In an earlier analysis of about 590 of the donors, a V segment was called functional when productive rearrangements were above 56.7%, and segregating when the standard deviation between donors exceeded 5%. A statistical classification framework was built to diagnose cytomegalovirus status from the catalog of TCR beta chain sequences. A later analysis assigned V and J genes by comparing TCR nucleotide sequences with IMGT/GENE-DB human TR gene sequences. Using the TCRdist pipeline, a later analysis assigned CDR3 sequences along with most-parsimonious VDJ recombination scenarios. In a later analysis, each TCR beta chain was defined by its CDR3 amino acid sequence together with its V-gene family, and reads without a unique V-gene family were excluded. As a way to deal with suspected cross-contamination and a sequencing artifact, a later analysis dropped under 600 nucleotide sequences that were highly shared and had low generation probability. A later analysis calculated a clonal expansion index for each public chain from normalized within-repertoire ranks of inferred template counts. In a later analysis, generation probabilities were computed with a VDJ recombination model fitted to out-of-frame rearrangements, and the resulting probabilities were checked against IGoR. In a later analysis, hypergeometric tests were used to score TCR-TCR, TCR-HLA and TCR-CMV co-occurrence, with a repertoire-size bias correction applied to TCR pairs. A later analysis estimated false discovery rates by permuting HLA or CMV assignments 20 times. A later analysis grouped co-occurring TCRs with DBSCAN, adding TCRdist sequence similarity when clustering within HLA-allele-positive subsets. For co-occurrence clustering, repertoires with fewer than 30,000 or more than 120,000 public chains were excluded, along with a handful of repertoires with anomalous nucleotide sharing. TCRdb stores this immuneACCESS table with in-frame sequences only. Part of the clones is absent; in the studies checked, under half of the shortfall reflects unresolved V genes, and no reason is known for the rest. The V and J calls and the clone size are those of that table, but D and trimming were determined from the DNA. The sample has roughly 120,000 clones on record, around three quarters of them singletons. In total, the top ten clones hold under 3.5% of the sample.

The CDR3 spans 15 residues, from the cysteine through the phenylalanine. Only CDR3 DNA remains: 45 bases, in frame from the first base. Reading the germline V gene (reference sequence) gives CDR1 MNHEY and CDR2 SMNVEV. This clone was counted a single time. Its antigen is not yet known. Compared with germline, one end of the junction differs, possibly owing to a read error. The cohort consisted of fewer than 700 healthy bone marrow donors. All cohort members were sampled while nominally healthy, although unrecorded immune exposures were likely present. The donor was CMV seronegative and belonged to the group of 380 or so seronegative cohort members. Every donor gave a peripheral blood sample, and the peripheral blood mononuclear cells from that sample were used for TCR beta sequencing. The Qiagen DNeasy Blood Extraction Kit was used to extract genomic DNA from the blood cell samples.

This receptor chain uses TRBV27 and TRBJ2-6; TRBD2 aligns with 8 central bases. This clonotype was sampled from a male donor in good health and CMV-seronegative. The sample was PBMCs. The CDR3 in this case is CASTPRGAGANGLTF. At the DNA level, the sequence is TGTGCCAGCACCCCGCGGGGGGCTGGGGCCAACGGCCTGACTTTC.